Reported below is one T cell receptor (beta chain). The sample is drawn from a study of blood T cell repertoires in COVID-19. Study information: The samples span acute and convalescent COVID-19 from the United States, Italy and Spain. Nucleic acid was either cDNA or gDNA, and it came from T cells, B-cell-depleted T cells, or PBMCs.

Under the authors' procedure: How many nucleated cells were present was estimated from reference gene primer amplification. Profiling relied on immunoSEQ multiplex PCR, and the TCRdb table lists in-frame clones only, not all of them. V and J calls and clone size come straight from that table; D and trimming were deduced from the DNA. The table has 370,000 or so clones, around 84% seen once. Germline V gene lookup returns CDR1 MNHEY and CDR2 SVGAGI. J was trimmed by 6 bases and V by 8 bases; bases with no gene match: 10. The CDR3 extends over 14 amino acids. The J gene is TRBJ2-1, the V gene TRBV6-5; 7 nucleotides match TRBD2. The source is a human donor with acute or convalescent COVID-19. The donor label of this sample is uncertain. The material sequenced was peripheral blood. The chain's CDR3 is CASGELASGNEQFF. The CDR3 DNA reads as TGTGCCAGCGGAGAACTAGCGTCGGGCAATGAGCAGTTCTTC.